This T cell receptor (beta chain) appears in the sequencing data of a study of shared clonotypes between healthy human individuals. As for the study in general: Donors consisted of a couple of women and three men between 18 and 49. Every donor yielded three CD4 naive, three CD4 memory, two CD8 naive and one CD8 memory plate.

As regards this clone: Its specificity is unknown.

As defined, naive CD8 cells were CD45RO-negative and positively selected for CCR7, with terminally differentiated effector memory CD45RA+ cells excluded. Study-wide points: Enrolling few donors narrowed the genetic and exposure-history diversity that was represented.

Repertoires were generated with immunoSEQ multiplex PCR, while TCRdb's copy carries only in-frame clones and drops some. The repertoire holds roughly 2,000,000 clones, with about 93% as singletons. This sequence originates from a man younger than 30 in good health. Some clones in this sample may be carry-over from other donors' samples. Sequencing input: naive CD8+ T cells from PBMCs.

The chain's CDR3 is CAISEPSGRINEQYF. The CDR3 DNA reads TGTGCCATCAGTGAACCTAGCGGGAGGATAAACGAGCAGTACTTC. The chain employs TRBV10-3 and TRBJ2-7, with 11 bases that match TRBD2. There are 15 residues in the CDR3. The germline V gene has CDR1 ENHRY and CDR2 SYGVKD. Germline trimming cut 3 bases from V and 5 bases from J; bases unmatched to any gene: 6.